These 14 T cell receptor beta chains were sequenced from one sample in a study of T cells in Graves' hyperthyroidism and ophthalmopathy (dated by TCRdb to between 2018 and 2021). Receptor amplification or capture employed multiplex PCR. The data were produced on an Illumina HiSeq 2000. Amplification of TCR beta CDR3 regions was carried out from RNA transcripts. For the first round of RT-PCR on the TCR CDR3, the HTBI primer set was used together with the Qiagen OneStep RT-PCR kit. TCRdb took the public reads, trimmed them with fastp at Q25, ran MiXCR for clone calling and kept in-frame beta chains. Entries are consolidated by CDR3 protein sequence, retaining the most common genes and DNA. For this sample there are hundreds of thousands of distinct CDR3 sequences; 16% appear just once. The biggest ten clones account for roughly 3.4% of the sample. Sequencing used blood. The receptors stem from a woman in her 40s with Graves' ophthalmopathy.

On this clonotype itself: The junction shows a germline mismatch at one end, possibly a read error. V is TRBV19 and J is TRBJ1-1; D not resolved. The CDR3 sequence is 13 residues long. The germline gives CDR1 LNHDA, CDR2 SQIVND (reference sequence). The CDR3 DNA reads TGTGCCAGTAGTAGGTGGGCCGGCACTGAAACTTTCTTT. Translation: CASSRWAGTETFF.

This clonotype was seen at least ten times. The chain uses TRBV9 and TRBJ1-4; D not resolved. The CDR3 loop spans 16 amino acids. CDR1 and CDR2 from the germline V gene are SGDLS and YYNGEE. V was trimmed by 0 bases and J by 3 bases, leaving 12 bases between them. CDR3 in DNA: TGTGCCAGCAGCGTAGGTGGGCGGAGGTCTAATGAAAAACTGTTTTTT. This gives the protein CASSVGGRRSNEKLFF.

In nucleotides, the CDR3 is TGTGCCAGCAACCCCGCAGGACTCGCCTTGGGGTACGAGCAGTACTTC. Protein sequence: CASNPAGLALGYEQYF. The chain couples TRBV28 to TRBJ2-7, with D possibly matching TRBD2 (5 bases). Germline V CDR1 and CDR2: MDHEN, SYDVKM. The CDR3 spans 16 residues. Trimming left V 7 bases short and J 4 bases short, with 23 bases between.

The table lists this clonotype with many counts. The chain joins TRBV18 to TRBJ2-7, with D possibly called TRBD1 or TRBD2 (5 bases each). CDR3 size: 14 residues. Trimming stripped 8 bases from V and 2 bases from J, with 16 bases between. CDR1 KGHSH and CDR2 LQKENI come from the germline V gene. The CDR3 region has the DNA TGTGCCAGCAGCCCCCGGGACGGTGCCTACGAGCAGTACTTC. Translation: CASSPRDGAYEQYF.

This clonotype was recorded a few times. V is TRBV9 and J is TRBJ2-3; possibly TRBD1 or TRBD2 for D (6 bases each). The CDR3 sequence is 16 residues long. Per germline, CDR1 SGDLS and CDR2 YYNGEE. V shed 4 bases and J shed 0 bases, with 15 bases lying between them. CDR3 amino acids: CASSRKGGRSTDTQYF. CDR3 in DNA: TGTGCCAGCAGCCGGAAGGGGGGCCGTAGCACAGATACGCAGTATTTT.

The chain combines TRBV12-3 or TRBV12-4 with TRBJ2-5; D unclear. This CDR3 spans 12 amino acids. V was pared by 5 bases and J by 4 bases, with 8 bases between. CDR3 nucleotides: TGTGCCAGCAGTATGGGCCCAGAGACCCAGTACTTC. Protein product: CASSMGPETQYF.

This sequence joins TRBV11-2 and TRBJ2-2; maybe TRBD1 (5 bases). Germline CDR1 SGHAT, CDR2 FQNNGV. The CDR3 length is 15 residues. Trimming removed 4 bases at V and 3 bases at J, with 12 bases between. The CDR3 bases are TGTGCCAGCAGCTCCAGGGCCCCGGACACCGGGGAGCTGTTTTTT. Protein: CASSSRAPDTGELFF. Looking up the rest from reference TRBV11-2 and TRBJ2-2 gives the full variable domain: EAGVAQSPRYKIIEKRQSVAFWCNPISGHATLYWYQQILGQGPKLLIQFQNNGVVDDSQLPKDRFSAERLKGVDSTLKIQPAKLEDSAVYLCASSSRAPDTGELFFGEGSRLTVL.

The sample holds many counts of this clonotype. The J gene is TRBJ2-1, the V gene TRBV12-3 or TRBV12-4; weak D call: TRBD1 (6 bases). V lost 5 bases and J lost 0, with 11 bases in between. The CDR3 covers 15 residues. This CDR3 reads CASSMGASSYNEQFF. The CDR3 coding sequence is TGTGCCAGCAGTATGGGGGCGAGCTCCTACAATGAGCAGTTCTTC.

This clonotype showed up many times. The chain carries TRBV12-3 or TRBV12-4 and TRBJ2-7; D may be TRBD1 or TRBD2 (5 bases each). The length of the CDR3 is 14 residues. Trimming cost V 6 bases and J 2 bases, with 14 bases left between them. CDR3 region: CASSMDGAAYEQYF. CDR3 coding DNA: TGTGCCAGCAGCATGGACGGGGCGGCCTACGAGCAGTACTTC.

The genes are TRBV15 and TRBJ2-3; TRBD1 matches 9 bases. CDR1 is LNHNV, CDR2 YYDKDF, per germline (reference sequence). V dropped 1 base and J dropped 3; count of bases not matched to a gene: 5. The CDR3 runs 16 residues. The CDR3 reads CATSRGTGGLTDTQYF. The CDR3 nucleotides read TGTGCCACCAGCAGAGGAACAGGGGGCTTGACAGATACGCAGTATTTT.

At least ten counts were recorded for this clonotype. The chain joins TRBV6-1 to TRBJ1-2, with 8 bases that match TRBD1. Germline CDR1 MNHNS, CDR2 SASEGT. CDR3 size: 11 residues. CDR3 loop: CADRGRDGYTF. The CDR3 DNA reads as TGTGCAGACAGGGGACGAGATGGCTACACCTTC.

This clonotype was counted ten times or more. The chain employs TRBV27 and TRBJ2-7; no reliable D call. Looked up from germline, CDR1 is MNHEY and CDR2 is SMNVEV (reference sequence). Trimming left V 8 bases short and J 5 bases short, with 10 bases between. This CDR3 has 11 amino acids. In nucleotides, the CDR3 is TGTGCCAGCTCGCACGGCGACGAGCAGTACTTC. Its protein product is CASSHGDEQYF.

This clonotype has a count of ten or more. The chain couples TRBV27 to TRBJ2-1; 11 nucleotides agree with TRBD2. The germline gives CDR1 MNHEY, CDR2 SMNVEV (reference sequence). The ends lost 5 bases at V and 0 bases at J; junction bases unmatched: 6. The CDR3 is made up of 17 amino acids. The CDR3 DNA sequence: TGTGCCAGCAGTGCAGCTAGCGGGGGGCGCTCCTACAATGAGCAGTTCTTC. Its protein product is CASSAASGGRSYNEQFF.

This clonotype came up many times. The CDR3: CASSSPSGRSYNEQFF. CDR3 nucleotides: TGTGCCAGCAGCTCGCCTAGCGGGAGATCCTACAATGAGCAGTTCTTC. The V call is TRBV7-8, the J call TRBJ2-1, with 10 bases identical to TRBD2. The CDR3 totals 16 residues. V was pared by 4 bases and J by 1 base, with 4 bases of the junction left unmatched. The germline V gene encodes CDR1 SGHVS and CDR2 FQNEAQ.